Listed below are T cell receptor beta chains from one sample, sequenced in a study of blood T cell repertoires in COVID-19. Measured with immunoSEQ multiplex PCR; TCRdb has only the in-frame clones, and not every one. The data show 85,000 to 95,000 clones, with 86% seen just once and around a sixth held by the top ten. Sequencing input: peripheral blood. All receptors derive from a woman older than 75 with acute or convalescent COVID-19. CDR3s include the opening cysteine and the closing phenylalanine or tryptophan. Fields, in order: J gene, V gene, D gene, clone size, CDR3 DNA, CDR3 protein. The D gene is left open where the match is weak. Part of the rows lack a size; the others show once, few, many or a class for expanded clones.

J: TRBJ1-3; V: TRBV2; D: -; size: -; DNA: TGTGCCAGCAAGCAAAGGGAGGGAGGAGCTGGAAACACCATATATTTT; CDR3: CASKQREGGAGNTIYF
J: TRBJ2-6; V: TRBV5-6; D: TRBD1; size: -; DNA: TGTGCCAGCAGCTTGTGGACAGGGCAGGCTCTCTCTGGGGCCAACGTCCTGACTTTC; CDR3: CASSLWTGQALSGANVLTF
J: TRBJ1-1; V: TRBV18; D: -; size: -; DNA: TGTGCCAGCTCACTCAGTATGGACACTGAAGCTTTCTTT; CDR3: CASSLSMDTEAFF
J: TRBJ1-2; V: TRBV6-5; D: TRBD1; size: -; DNA: TGTGCCAGCAGACTCGACAGGGCGGGTGGCTACACCTTC; CDR3: CASRLDRAGGYTF
J: TRBJ2-2; V: TRBV19; D: -; size: -; DNA: TGTGCCAGTAGTAGAAGACAGGTTGACACCGGGGAGCTGTTTTTT; CDR3: CASSRRQVDTGELFF
J: TRBJ1-5; V: TRBV19; D: -; size: once; DNA: TGTGCCAGTAGCTCAGTAAGCAATCAGCCCCAGCATTTT; CDR3: CASSSVSNQPQHF
J: TRBJ2-7; V: TRBV5-1; D: TRBD1; size: -; DNA: TGCGCCAGCAGCTCGACAGGGGCCACGTCCTACGAGCAGTACTTC; CDR3: CASSSTGATSYEQYF
J: TRBJ2-7; V: TRBV18; D: TRBD1; size: -; DNA: TGTGCCAGCTCACCGGGACAGGCGACCTACGAGCAGTACTTC; CDR3: CASSPGQATYEQYF
J: TRBJ1-4; V: TRBV7-7; D: -; size: -; DNA: TGTGCTAGCAGCTTAAATGACGGGGAAAAACTGTTTTTT; CDR3: CASSLNDGEKLFF
J: TRBJ2-1; V: TRBV9; D: TRBD2; size: once; DNA: TGTGCCAGCAGCGTAGTAGCGGGGGGGCCCCACAATGAGCAGTTCTTC; CDR3: CASSVVAGGPHNEQFF
J: TRBJ2-7; V: TRBV7-8; D: TRBD2; size: few; DNA: TGTGCCAGCAGCCTCTCAGGGCGGGGGGCCTCCTACGAGCAGTACTTC; CDR3: CASSLSGRGASYEQYF
J: TRBJ2-1; V: TRBV11-3; D: -; size: few; DNA: TGTGCCAGCAGCGGTTCGAAGGGGAATGAGCAGTTCTTC; CDR3: CASSGSKGNEQFF
J: TRBJ1-2; V: TRBV6-4; D: -; size: -; DNA: TGTGCCAGCAGTGCCGGGTTCGACTATGGCTACACCTTC; CDR3: CASSAGFDYGYTF
J: TRBJ2-1; V: TRBV19; D: -; size: few; DNA: TGTGCCAGTAGTATAGATCTAGGCAGGGCGAATGAGCAGTTCTTC; CDR3: CASSIDLGRANEQFF
J: TRBJ2-1; V: TRBV20-1; D: -; size: -; DNA: TGCAGTGCTATCCCAGGGTTCTTC; CDR3: CSAIPGFF
J: TRBJ1-6; V: TRBV2; D: TRBD1; size: -; DNA: TGTGCCAGCAGTATTACAGGGGGCCGGGGTTCACCCCTCCACTTT; CDR3: CASSITGGRGSPLHF
J: TRBJ2-4; V: TRBV24-1; D: TRBD1; size: -; DNA: TGTGCCACCATGGACAGGGGGGACATTCAGTACTTT; CDR3: CATMDRGDIQYF
J: TRBJ1-3; V: TRBV9; D: -; size: -; DNA: TGTGCCAGCAGCGTAGAGCCTGGAAACACCATATATTTT; CDR3: CASSVEPGNTIYF
J: TRBJ1-3; V: TRBV5-4; D: TRBD1; size: once; DNA: TGTGCCAGCAGCTCCGGACAGGGCAAATATTTT; CDR3: CASSSGQGKYF
J: TRBJ1-1; V: TRBV27; D: -; size: -; DNA: TGTGCCAGCAGTTTTCGGGGTTTAAACACTGAAGCTTTCTTT; CDR3: CASSFRGLNTEAFF